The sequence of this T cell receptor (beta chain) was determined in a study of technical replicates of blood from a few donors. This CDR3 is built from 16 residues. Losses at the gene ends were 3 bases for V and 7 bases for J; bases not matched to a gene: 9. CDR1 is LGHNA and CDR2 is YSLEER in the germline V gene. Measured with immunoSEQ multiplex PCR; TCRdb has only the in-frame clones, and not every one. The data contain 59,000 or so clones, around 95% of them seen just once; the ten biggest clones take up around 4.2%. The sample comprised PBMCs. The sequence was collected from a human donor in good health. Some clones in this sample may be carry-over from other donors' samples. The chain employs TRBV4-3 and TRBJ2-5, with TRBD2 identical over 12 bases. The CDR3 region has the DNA TGCGCCAGCAGCCAGGATTCTAGCGGGGGGGGGTGGACCCAGTACTTC. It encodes CASSQDSSGGGWTQYF.